Listed here is a single T cell receptor beta chain. The antigen is unknown. CDR3 length equals 16 residues. Germline CDR1 reads SNHLY; CDR2 reads FYNNEI. The V end lost 7 bases, the J end lost 6 bases, and 25 bases lay between the germline ends. The sample is drawn from a study of cytomegalovirus exposure and HLA in healthy donors. General study points: 16,951 TCR beta sequences were associated with HLA alleles at 0.05 false discovery rate in a later analysis.

The PCR ran on 60 Vbeta and 13 Jbeta primers. Clones were read by immunoSEQ multiplex PCR, and TCRdb kept only the in-frame ones, dropping some. Its table lists 95,000 to 150,000 clones. The V call is TRBV2, the J call TRBJ2-7, with D maybe TRBD2 (5 bases). What was sequenced was PBMCs. The clonotype comes from a man aged 18 to 30 in good health and CMV-seronegative. CDR3: CASTGGSLVQDSEQYF. The CDR3 DNA reads TGTGCCAGCACCGGAGGCTCCTTGGTCCAAGACTCCGAGCAGTACTTC.